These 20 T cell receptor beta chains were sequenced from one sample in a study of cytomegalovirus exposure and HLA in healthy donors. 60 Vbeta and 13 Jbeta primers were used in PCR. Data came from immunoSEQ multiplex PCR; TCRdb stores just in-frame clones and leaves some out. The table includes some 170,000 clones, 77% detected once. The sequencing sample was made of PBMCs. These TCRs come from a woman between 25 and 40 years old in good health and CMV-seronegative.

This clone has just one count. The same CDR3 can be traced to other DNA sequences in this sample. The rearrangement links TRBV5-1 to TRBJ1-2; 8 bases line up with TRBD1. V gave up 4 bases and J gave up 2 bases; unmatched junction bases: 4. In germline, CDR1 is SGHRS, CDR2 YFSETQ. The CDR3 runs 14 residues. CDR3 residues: CASSLDRGNYGYTF. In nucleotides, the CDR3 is TGCGCCAGCAGCCTCGACAGGGGAAACTATGGCTACACCTTC.

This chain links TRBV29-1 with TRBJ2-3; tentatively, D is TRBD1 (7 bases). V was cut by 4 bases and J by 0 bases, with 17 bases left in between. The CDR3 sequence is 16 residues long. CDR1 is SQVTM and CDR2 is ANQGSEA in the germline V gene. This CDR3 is CSVAQVQGTSTDTQYF. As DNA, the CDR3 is TGCAGCGTTGCCCAGGTACAGGGGACTAGCACAGATACGCAGTATTTT.

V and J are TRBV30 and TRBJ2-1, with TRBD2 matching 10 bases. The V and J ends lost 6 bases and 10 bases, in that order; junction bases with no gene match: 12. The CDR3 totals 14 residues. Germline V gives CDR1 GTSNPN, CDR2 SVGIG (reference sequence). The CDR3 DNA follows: TGTGCCTGCCCGGCTAGCGGGAGCTCCTGGGAGCAGTTCTTC. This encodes CACPASGSSWEQFF.

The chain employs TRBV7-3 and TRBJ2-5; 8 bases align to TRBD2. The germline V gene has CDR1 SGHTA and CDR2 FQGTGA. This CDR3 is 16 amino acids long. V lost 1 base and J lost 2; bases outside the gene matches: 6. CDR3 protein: CASSLSRAGAQETQYF. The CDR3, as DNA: TGTGCCAGCAGCTTAAGCCGAGCGGGGGCACAAGAGACCCAGTACTTC.

CDR3 sequence reads: CASRLDLGRRESYNEQFF. Written as DNA, the CDR3 is TGTGCAAGTCGCTTAGATTTGGGGAGGCGGGAGTCCTACAATGAGCAGTTCTTC. This chain uses TRBV12-2 with TRBJ2-1; the DNA was not used to check the table's D call, TRBD2. TRBV12-2 is tagged as a pseudogene. There are 18 residues in the CDR3.

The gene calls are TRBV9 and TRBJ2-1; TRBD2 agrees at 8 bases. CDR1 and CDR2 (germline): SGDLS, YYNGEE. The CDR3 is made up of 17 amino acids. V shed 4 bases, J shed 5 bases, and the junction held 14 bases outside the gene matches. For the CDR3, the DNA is TGTGCCAGCAGCCCCCGAGGGAGCGGGAGTGGCGACAATGAGCAGTTCTTC. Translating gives CASSPRGSGSGDNEQFF.

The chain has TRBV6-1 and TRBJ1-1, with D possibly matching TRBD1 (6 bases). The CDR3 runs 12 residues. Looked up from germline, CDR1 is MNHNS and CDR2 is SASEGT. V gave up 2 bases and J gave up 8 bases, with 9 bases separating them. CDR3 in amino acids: CASSEQGHEAFF. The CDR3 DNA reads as TGTGCCAGCAGTGAACAGGGACACGAAGCTTTCTTT.

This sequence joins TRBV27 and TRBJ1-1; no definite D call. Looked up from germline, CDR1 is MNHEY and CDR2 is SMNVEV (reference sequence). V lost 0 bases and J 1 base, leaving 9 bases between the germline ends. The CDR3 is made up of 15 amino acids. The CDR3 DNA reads TGTGCCAGCAGTTTATCCCCTGCACAGAACACTGAAGCTTTCTTT. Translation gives CASSLSPAQNTEAFF.

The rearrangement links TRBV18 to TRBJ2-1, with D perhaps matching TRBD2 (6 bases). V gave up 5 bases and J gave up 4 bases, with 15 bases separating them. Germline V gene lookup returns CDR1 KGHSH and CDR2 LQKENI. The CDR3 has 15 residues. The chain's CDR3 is CASSAGAGLYNEQFF. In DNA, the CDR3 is TGTGCCAGCTCAGCTGGGGCGGGACTTTACAATGAGCAGTTCTTC.

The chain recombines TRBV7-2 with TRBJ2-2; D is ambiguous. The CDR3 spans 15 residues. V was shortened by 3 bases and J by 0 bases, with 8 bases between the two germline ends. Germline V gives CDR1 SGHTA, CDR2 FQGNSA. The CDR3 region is CASSLTYSNTGELFF. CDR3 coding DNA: TGTGCCAGCAGCTTGACTTACTCGAACACCGGGGAGCTGTTTTTT.

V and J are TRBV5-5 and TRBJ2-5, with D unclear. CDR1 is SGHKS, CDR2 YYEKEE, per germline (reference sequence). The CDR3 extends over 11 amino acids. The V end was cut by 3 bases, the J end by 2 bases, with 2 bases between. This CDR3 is CASSSQETQYF. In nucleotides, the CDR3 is TGTGCCAGCAGCTCTCAAGAGACCCAGTACTTC.

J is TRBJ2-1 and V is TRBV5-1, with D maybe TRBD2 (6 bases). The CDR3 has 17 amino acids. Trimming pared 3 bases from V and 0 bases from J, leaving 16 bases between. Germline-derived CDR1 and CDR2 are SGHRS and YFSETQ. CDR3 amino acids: CASSSSRDLYSYNEQFF. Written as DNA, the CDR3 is TGCGCCAGCAGCTCGTCCCGGGACTTGTACTCCTACAATGAGCAGTTCTTC. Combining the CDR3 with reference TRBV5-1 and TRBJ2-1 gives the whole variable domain KAGVTQTPRYLIKTRGQQVTLSCSPISGHRSVSWYQQTPGQGLQFLFEYFSETQRNKGNFPGRFSGRQFSNSRSEMNVSTLELGDSALYLCASSSSRDLYSYNEQFFGPGTRLTVL.

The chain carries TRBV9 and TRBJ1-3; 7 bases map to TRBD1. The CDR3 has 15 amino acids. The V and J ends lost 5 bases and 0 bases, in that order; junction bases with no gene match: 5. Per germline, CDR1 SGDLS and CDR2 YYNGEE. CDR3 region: CASSERQGSGNTIYF. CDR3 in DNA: TGTGCCAGCAGTGAGAGACAGGGCTCTGGAAACACCATATATTTT.

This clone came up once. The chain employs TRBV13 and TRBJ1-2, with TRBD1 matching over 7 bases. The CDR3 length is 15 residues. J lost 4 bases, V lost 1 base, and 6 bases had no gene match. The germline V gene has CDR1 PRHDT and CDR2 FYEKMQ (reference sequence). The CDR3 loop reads CASSLVGQNPYGYTF. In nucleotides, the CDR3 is TGTGCCAGCAGCTTAGTGGGACAGAATCCCTATGGCTACACCTTC.

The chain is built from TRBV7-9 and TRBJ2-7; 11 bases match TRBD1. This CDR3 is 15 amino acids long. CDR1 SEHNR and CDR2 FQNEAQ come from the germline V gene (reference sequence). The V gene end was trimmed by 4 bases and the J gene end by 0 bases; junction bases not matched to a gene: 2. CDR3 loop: CASSYGQGASYEQYF. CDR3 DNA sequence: TGTGCCAGCAGCTACGGACAGGGGGCCTCCTACGAGCAGTACTTC.

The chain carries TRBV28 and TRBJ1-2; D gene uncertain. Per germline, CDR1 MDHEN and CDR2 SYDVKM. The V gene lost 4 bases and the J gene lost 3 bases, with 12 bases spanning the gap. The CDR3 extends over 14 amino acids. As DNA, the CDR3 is TGTGCCAGCAGTTCTCCGGGGTCTTACTATGGCTACACCTTC. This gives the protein CASSSPGSYYGYTF.

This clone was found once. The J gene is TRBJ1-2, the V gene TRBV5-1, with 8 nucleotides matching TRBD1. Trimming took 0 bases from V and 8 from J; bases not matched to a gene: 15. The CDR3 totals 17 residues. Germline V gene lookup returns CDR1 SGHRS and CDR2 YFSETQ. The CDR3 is CASSLEATWQGAQGYTF. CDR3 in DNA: TGCGCCAGCAGCTTGGAGGCGACGTGGCAGGGGGCGCAGGGCTACACCTTC. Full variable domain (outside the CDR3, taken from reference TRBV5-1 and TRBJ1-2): KAGVTQTPRYLIKTRGQQVTLSCSPISGHRSVSWYQQTPGQGLQFLFEYFSETQRNKGNFPGRFSGRQFSNSRSEMNVSTLELGDSALYLCASSLEATWQGAQGYTFGSGTRLTVV.

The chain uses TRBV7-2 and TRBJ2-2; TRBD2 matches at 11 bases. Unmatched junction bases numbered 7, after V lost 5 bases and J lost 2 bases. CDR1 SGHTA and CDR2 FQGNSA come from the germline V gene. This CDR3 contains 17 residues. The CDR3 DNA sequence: TGTGCCAGCAGCCGGCTGGGACTAGCGGCAAACACCGGGGAGCTGTTTTTT. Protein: CASSRLGLAANTGELFF.

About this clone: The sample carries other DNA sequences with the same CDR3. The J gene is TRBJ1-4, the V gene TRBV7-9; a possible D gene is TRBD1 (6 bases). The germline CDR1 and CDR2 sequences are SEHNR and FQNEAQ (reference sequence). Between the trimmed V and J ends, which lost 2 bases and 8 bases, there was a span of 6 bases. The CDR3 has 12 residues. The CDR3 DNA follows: TGTGCCAGCAGCTTACAGGGGGAAAAACTGTTTTTT. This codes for CASSLQGEKLFF.

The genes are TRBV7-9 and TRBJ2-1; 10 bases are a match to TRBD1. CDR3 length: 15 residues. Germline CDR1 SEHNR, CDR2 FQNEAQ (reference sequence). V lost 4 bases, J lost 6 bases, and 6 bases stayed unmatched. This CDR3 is CASSWRQGASNEQFF. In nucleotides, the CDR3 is TGTGCCAGCAGCTGGCGACAGGGGGCAAGCAATGAGCAGTTCTTC.